This TCR beta chain was recovered during a study of cytomegalovirus exposure and HLA in healthy donors. Sequenced by immunoSEQ multiplex PCR; TCRdb stores in-frame clones only, minus some. Among about 280,000 clones, 85% to 90% were seen once, and the ten largest hold 0.92%. V lost 7 bases and J lost 0, with 7 bases in between. Germline lookup yields CDR1 SNHLY and CDR2 FYNNEI. The CDR3 contains 12 residues. Points from the study as a whole: Subsequent analysis revealed that first-cohort TCR clusters tended to co-occur in the 130 or so validation repertoires. Most TCR sequences showed up rarely, but some public TCRs showed up in many donors. Testing in vitro showed a few CMV-associated chains specific for CMV antigens.

Concerning this clone: No antigen is known for it.

The chain has TRBV2 and TRBJ2-7; D ambiguous. This receptor was identified in a woman aged 18 to 35 in good health and CMV-seronegative. Specimen: PBMCs. CDR3 amino acids: CASIGGSYEQYF. CDR3 coding DNA: TGTGCCAGCATCGGTGGCTCCTACGAGCAGTACTTC.